This T cell receptor (beta chain) was captured by sequencing in a study of a mutant IDH1 vaccine in newly diagnosed glioma. Time point given: baseline, week 1 (first vaccination visit). Treatment denoted: pre-vaccination baseline after standard-of-care therapy. Tumors from donors were new WHO grade 3 or 4 IDH1-mutant astrocytomas with ATRX loss. V trimming: 6 bases; J trimming: 5 bases; junction bases outside the gene matches: 11. The CDR3 sequence is 16 residues long. Germline CDR1 LNHDA, CDR2 SQIVND (reference sequence). Assay used: immunoSEQ multiplex PCR; TCRdb lists only in-frame clones, some missing. The sample includes 59,000 or so clones, 91% of them seen just once.

The TCR comes from a man aged 50 to 59 with glioma. The chain links TRBV19 to TRBJ2-1; TRBD1 matches at 9 bases. The specimen was PBMCs, collected from a glioma patient treated with radiotherapy, temozolomide or both. CDR3 amino acids: CASSHITRDRDNEQFF. DNA for the CDR3: TGTGCCAGTAGCCACATTACTCGGGACAGGGACAATGAGCAGTTCTTC.